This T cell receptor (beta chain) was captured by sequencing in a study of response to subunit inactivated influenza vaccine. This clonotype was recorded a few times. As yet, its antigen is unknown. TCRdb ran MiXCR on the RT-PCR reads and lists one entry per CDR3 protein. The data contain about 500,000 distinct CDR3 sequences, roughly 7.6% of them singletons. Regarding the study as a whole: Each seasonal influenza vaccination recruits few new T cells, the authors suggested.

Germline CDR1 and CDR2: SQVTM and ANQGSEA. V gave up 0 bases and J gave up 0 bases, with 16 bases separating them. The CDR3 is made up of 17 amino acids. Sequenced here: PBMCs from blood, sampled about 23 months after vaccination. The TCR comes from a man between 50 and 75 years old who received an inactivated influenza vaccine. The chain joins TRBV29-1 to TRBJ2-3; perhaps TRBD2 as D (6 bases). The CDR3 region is CSVEEVWGESSTDTQYF. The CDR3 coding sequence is TGCAGCGTTGAAGAGGTTTGGGGGGAATCTAGCACAGATACGCAGTATTTT.